These T cell receptor beta chains were read from a single sample in a study of blood T cell repertoires in COVID-19. Some clones are missing from TCRdb's copy, which holds only in-frame ones; the method was immunoSEQ multiplex PCR. The table records approximately 97,000 clones, about 85% of them present only once. Sequenced: peripheral blood. These receptors were collected from a woman in her 50s with COVID-19, enrolled during active disease. Both conserved end residues are part of each CDR3. A D gene is named only where the DNA matches it firmly. Clone size is given for some rows only: seen once, a few or many times, or a class if the clone is expanded.

D,size,J,V,DNA,CDR3
.,.,TRBJ1-3,TRBV28,TGTGCCAGCAGTTCGCTGGTCAGGTTATCTGGGTACACCATATATTTT,CASSSLVRLSGYTIYF
TRBD1,.,TRBJ1-2,TRBV4-3,TGCGCCAGCACAGGGGGGATCGGCTATGGCTACACCTTC,CASTGGIGYGYTF
.,.,TRBJ1-5,TRBV5-1,TGCGCCAGCAGCTTGTCAGGGATAGGTCAGCCCCAGCATTTT,CASSLSGIGQPQHF
TRBD2,.,TRBJ2-1,TRBV7-2,TGTGCCAGCAGCACCTTTAGCGGGGGGGCCGATGAGCAGTTCTTC,CASSTFSGGADEQFF
TRBD1,.,TRBJ1-2,TRBV5-6,TGTGCCAGCAAGAGACAGGGGGCGTTTGGCTACACCTTC,CASKRQGAFGYTF
TRBD2,once,TRBJ2-1,TRBV10-3,TGTGCCATCGGGACTAGCGGGGGGGATGAGCAGTTCTTC,CAIGTSGGDEQFF
.,.,TRBJ2-7,TRBV19,TGTGCCAGTAGTATGCGGGCCCGAGCCTACGAGCAGTACTTC,CASSMRARAYEQYF
.,.,TRBJ2-1,TRBV3-1/TRBV3-2,TGTGCCAGCAGCCAAGTTCTCAATGAGCAGTTCTTC,CASSQVLNEQFF
TRBD1,.,TRBJ2-1,TRBV3-1/TRBV3-2,TGTGCCAGCAGTCACGAGACAGGGGGGCATAGTGAGCAGTTCTTC,CASSHETGGHSEQFF
TRBD2,.,TRBJ2-2,TRBV30,TGTGCCTGGGGGCGGGAGGGCGGCCCCGGGGAGCTGTTTTTT,CAWGREGGPGELFF
TRBD2,.,TRBJ2-1,TRBV6-4,TGTGCCAGCAGTGACTCCTGGACTAGCAATGAGCAGTTCTTC,CASSDSWTSNEQFF
TRBD2,.,TRBJ2-7,TRBV6-2/TRBV6-3,TGTGCCAGCAGTTACGTGCTAGCGGGGGGATACGAGCAGTACTTC,CASSYVLAGGYEQYF
.,.,TRBJ2-1,TRBV2,TGTGCCAGCACCATCCTCCAGGTCTATGAGCAGTTCTTC,CASTILQVYEQFF
.,.,TRBJ2-1,TRBV30,TGTGCCTGGAGTGTAAGCCCCTCCTACAATGAGCAGTTCTTC,CAWSVSPSYNEQFF
.,.,TRBJ2-5,TRBV4-2,TGTGCCAGCAGCCAAGTGAAGGGGGAGACCCAGTACTTC,CASSQVKGETQYF
.,.,TRBJ2-1,TRBV5-6,TGTGCCAGCAGACCTCAGGACAGAAACAATGAGCAGTTCTTC,CASRPQDRNNEQFF
.,once,TRBJ2-7,TRBV28,TGTGCCAGCAGTTCCACCGGAGCCGTGGCCTCCTACGAGCAGTACTTC,CASSSTGAVASYEQYF
.,.,TRBJ2-7,TRBV6-5,TGTGCCAGCAGCCCAGCAGTCCAGGGTTCCTACGAGCAGTACTTC,CASSPAVQGSYEQYF
TRBD1,.,TRBJ1-4,TRBV2,TGTGCCAGCAGCCCCGTTGCAGGGGGTGAAAAACTGTTTTTT,CASSPVAGGEKLFF
.,.,TRBJ2-7,TRBV18,TGTGCCAGCTCACCCCTACCCGACAGTTACTACGAGCAGTACTTC,CASSPLPDSYYEQYF